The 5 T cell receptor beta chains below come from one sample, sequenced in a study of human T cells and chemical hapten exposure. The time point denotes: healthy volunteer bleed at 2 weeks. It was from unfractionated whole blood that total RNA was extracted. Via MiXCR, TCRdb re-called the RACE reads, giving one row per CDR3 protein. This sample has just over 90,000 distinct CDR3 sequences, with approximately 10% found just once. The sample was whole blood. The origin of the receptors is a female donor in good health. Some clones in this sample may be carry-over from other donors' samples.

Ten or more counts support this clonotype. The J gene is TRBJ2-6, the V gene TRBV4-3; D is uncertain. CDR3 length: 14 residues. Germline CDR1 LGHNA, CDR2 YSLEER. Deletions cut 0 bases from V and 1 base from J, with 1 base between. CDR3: CASSQDSGANVLTF. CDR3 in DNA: TGCGCCAGCAGCCAAGATTCTGGGGCCAACGTCCTGACTTTC.

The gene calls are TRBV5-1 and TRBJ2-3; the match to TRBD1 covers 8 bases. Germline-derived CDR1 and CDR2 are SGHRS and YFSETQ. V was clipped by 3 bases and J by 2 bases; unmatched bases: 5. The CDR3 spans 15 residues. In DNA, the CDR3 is TGCGCCAGCAGCTCCGGGACAGGAAACACAGATACGCAGTATTTT. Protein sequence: CASSSGTGNTDTQYF. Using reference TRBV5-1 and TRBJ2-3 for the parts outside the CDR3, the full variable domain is KAGVTQTPRYLIKTRGQQVTLSCSPISGHRSVSWYQQTPGQGLQFLFEYFSETQRNKGNFPGRFSGRQFSNSRSEMNVSTLELGDSALYLCASSSGTGNTDTQYFGPGTRLTVL.

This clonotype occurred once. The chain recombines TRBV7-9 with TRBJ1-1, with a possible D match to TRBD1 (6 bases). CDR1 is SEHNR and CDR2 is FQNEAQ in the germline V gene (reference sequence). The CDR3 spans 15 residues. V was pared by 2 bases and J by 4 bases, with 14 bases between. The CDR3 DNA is TGTGCCAGCAGCTTATATCCGGGGGCTAGCACTGAAGCTTTCTTT. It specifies CASSLYPGASTEAFF. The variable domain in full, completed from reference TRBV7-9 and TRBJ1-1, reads DTGVSQNPRHKITKRGQNVTFRCDPISEHNRLYWYRQTLGQGPEFLTYFQNEAQLEKSRLLSDRFSAERPKGSFSTLEIQRTEQGDSAMYLCASSLYPGASTEAFFGQGTRLTVV.

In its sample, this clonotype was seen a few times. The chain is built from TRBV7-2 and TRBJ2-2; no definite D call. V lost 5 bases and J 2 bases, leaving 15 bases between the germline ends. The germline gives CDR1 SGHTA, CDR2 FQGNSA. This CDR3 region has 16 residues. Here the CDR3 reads CASSVRRLDNTGELFF. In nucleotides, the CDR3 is TGTGCCAGCAGCGTACGACGACTTGATAACACCGGGGAGCTGTTTTTT.

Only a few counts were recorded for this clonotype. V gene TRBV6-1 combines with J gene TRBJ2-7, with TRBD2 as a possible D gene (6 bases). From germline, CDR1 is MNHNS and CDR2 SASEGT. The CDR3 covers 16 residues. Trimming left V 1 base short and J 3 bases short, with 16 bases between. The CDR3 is CASSEGWRLASYEQYF. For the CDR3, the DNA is TGTGCCAGCAGTGAAGGTTGGAGGCTAGCGAGCTACGAGCAGTACTTC.